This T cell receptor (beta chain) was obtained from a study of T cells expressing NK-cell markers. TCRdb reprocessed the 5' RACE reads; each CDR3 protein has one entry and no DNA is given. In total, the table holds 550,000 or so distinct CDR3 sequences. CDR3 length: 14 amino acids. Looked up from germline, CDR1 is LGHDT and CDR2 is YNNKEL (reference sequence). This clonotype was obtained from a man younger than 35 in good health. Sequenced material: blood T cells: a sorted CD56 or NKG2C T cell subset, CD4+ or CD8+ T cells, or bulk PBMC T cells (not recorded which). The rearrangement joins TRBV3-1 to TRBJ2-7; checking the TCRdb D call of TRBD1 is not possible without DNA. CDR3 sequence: CASSPGASSGEQYF.